Below, 29 T cell receptor beta chains from the same sample are listed, as sequenced in a study of blood T cell repertoires in COVID-19. TCRdb keeps only in-frame clones here, not all; method: immunoSEQ multiplex PCR. The sample contains about 400,000 clones, roughly 87% of which appear only once. The material sequenced was PBMCs or T cells enriched from blood (not recorded which). The origin of the receptors is a woman in her 30s who had recovered from COVID-19.

The rearrangement links TRBV6-2 or TRBV6-3 to TRBJ1-2; 9 nucleotides align to TRBD1. This CDR3 region has 17 residues. Germline V gene data show CDR1 as MNHEY and CDR2 as SVGEGT. V lost 0 bases to trimming and J lost 8 bases; unmatched junction nucleotides: 13. This CDR3 reads CASSYSRGTGPPMGYTF. Here the CDR3 DNA reads TGTGCCAGCAGTTACTCTAGGGGGACAGGGCCACCTATGGGCTACACCTTC.

The gene calls are TRBV13 and TRBJ2-7, with D unresolved. This CDR3 is built from 12 residues. The germline CDR1 and CDR2 sequences are PRHDT and FYEKMQ (reference sequence). V was trimmed by 2 bases and J by 3 bases, leaving 5 bases between them. CDR3 residues: CASSLFSYEQYF. CDR3 bases: TGTGCCAGCAGCTTATTTAGCTACGAGCAGTACTTC.

The V and J genes are TRBV19 and TRBJ1-2, with a tentative D call TRBD1 (6 bases). CDR1 and CDR2 (germline): LNHDA, SQIVND (reference sequence). The ends were cut back, 3 bases at V and 8 bases at J, with 10 bases in the middle. CDR3 size: 12 residues. CDR3 nucleotides: TGTGCCAGTAGTATGGCAGGGGTGGGCTACACCTTC. Its protein is CASSMAGVGYTF. Full variable domain (rest looked up from reference TRBV19 and TRBJ1-2): DGGITQSPKYLFRKEGQNVTLSCEQNLNHDAMYWYRQDPGQGLRLIYYSQIVNDFQKGDIAEGYSVSREKKESFPLTVTSAQKNPTAFYLCASSMAGVGYTFGSGTRLTVV.

The chain combines TRBV29-1 with TRBJ2-2; 9 bases are shared with TRBD2. This CDR3 region has 14 residues. The germline V gene has CDR1 SQVTM and CDR2 ANQGSEA. The V segment lost 5 bases and the J segment 6 bases; nucleotides outside the gene matches: 7. The CDR3: CSVRGGRDPGELFF. CDR3 DNA sequence: TGCAGCGTTAGGGGCGGGAGGGATCCCGGGGAGCTGTTTTTT.

The J gene is TRBJ1-1, the V gene TRBV30; D ambiguous. The CDR3 length is 12 residues. Germline V lookup: CDR1 GTSNPN, CDR2 SVGIG (reference sequence). The V end lost 3 bases, the J end lost 8 bases, and 13 bases lay between the germline ends. Here the CDR3 DNA reads TGTGCCTGGAGCCCCCAGCGCCTGGAAGCTTTCTTT. Translated: CAWSPQRLEAFF.

V and J are TRBV5-5 and TRBJ2-7, with 10 bases matching TRBD1. This CDR3 spans 17 amino acids. The junction had 6 bases not matched to a gene; V was cut back by 0 bases and J by 0 bases. Germline CDR1 is SGHKS and CDR2 is YYEKEE (reference sequence). The CDR3 DNA reads as TGTGCCAGCAGCTTGGAGACAGGGGGCTTCAACTCCTACGAGCAGTACTTC. It translates to CASSLETGGFNSYEQYF.

The gene calls are TRBV14 and TRBJ1-1; tentative D call: TRBD1 (5 bases). This CDR3 contains 13 residues. Germline V lookup: CDR1 SGHDN, CDR2 FVKESK. Trimming cost V 0 bases and J 9 bases, with 11 bases left between them. CDR3 in amino acids: CASSQDTRGQAFF. The CDR3 DNA reads as TGTGCCAGCAGCCAAGATACAAGGGGCCAAGCTTTCTTT.

V gene TRBV11-2 combines with J gene TRBJ1-4; D is undetermined. The ends were cut back, 1 base at V and 5 bases at J, with 5 bases in the middle. CDR1 is SGHAT and CDR2 is FQNNGV in the germline V gene. The CDR3 loop spans 13 amino acids. In nucleotides, the CDR3 is TGTGCCAGCAGCTTAGGAGTGAATGAAAAACTGTTTTTT. This encodes CASSLGVNEKLFF.

Notes on this clone: Other nucleotide sequences from this sample produce the same CDR3. The chain has TRBV5-6 and TRBJ2-7; a possible D gene is TRBD2 (6 bases). Trimming left V 0 bases short and J 3 bases short, with 10 bases between. Per the germline V gene, CDR1 is SGHDT and CDR2 is YYEEEE. CDR3 size: 14 residues. CDR3 in DNA: TGTGCCAGCAGCTTGGGCGCGGGACTCTACGAGCAGTACTTC. Translation gives CASSLGAGLYEQYF.

A word on this clone: At one end the junction does not follow the germline gene, possibly because of a read error. This chain connects TRBV2 to TRBJ2-5, with D perhaps TRBD2 (7 bases). The CDR3 loop spans 16 amino acids. Germline CDR1 is SNHLY and CDR2 is FYNNEI. The CDR3 region has the DNA TGTGCCAGCAGTGAAGCGCGGCTCGAGACGGGGGGCCCTACGCACTTC. It translates to CASSEARLETGGPTHF.

This chain joins TRBV12-2 and TRBJ2-1; the table's D call, TRBD2, has no DNA check behind it. TRBV12-2 is annotated as a pseudogene. The CDR3 extends over 18 amino acids. The CDR3 region is CASRLRPPGTSGGGEQFF. The CDR3 bases are TGTGCAAGTCGCTTGCGCCCCCCCGGGACTAGCGGGGGGGGTGAGCAGTTCTTC.

This clone is a singleton in its sample. This rearrangement joins TRBV6-2 or TRBV6-3 to TRBJ2-6; TRBD1 agrees at 7 bases. Unmatched junction bases numbered 4, after V lost 6 bases and J lost 2 bases. Germline CDR1 MNHEY, CDR2 SVGEGT. The CDR3 has 15 amino acids. CDR3 sequence (DNA): TGTGCCAGCAGCCCCGACAGGGCTGGGGCCAACGTCCTGACTTTC. Residues: CASSPDRAGANVLTF.

In its sample, this clone was seen a few times. The chain couples TRBV3-1 (or the pseudogene TRBV3-2) to TRBJ2-4; D might be TRBD1 (5 bases). This CDR3 region has 14 residues. Looked up from germline, CDR1 is LGHDT and CDR2 is YNNKEL (reference sequence). V was cut by 2 bases and J by 7 bases, with 12 bases left in between. The CDR3 region has the DNA TGTGCCAGCAGCCAACAGACTGGGGCCAACATTCAGTACTTC. Translating gives CASSQQTGANIQYF.

The V and J genes are TRBV19 and TRBJ1-1; 7 bases line up with TRBD1. V dropped 3 bases and J dropped 6; count of bases not matched to a gene: 7. CDR3 length: 14 residues. The V gene's germline CDR1 is LNHDA and CDR2 SQIVND (reference sequence). The CDR3 reads CASSIWDSVPEAFF. The CDR3 DNA reads TGTGCCAGTAGTATTTGGGACAGCGTTCCTGAAGCTTTCTTT.

V gene TRBV12-3 or TRBV12-4 combines with J gene TRBJ1-4; the match to TRBD1 covers 7 bases. This CDR3 has 13 amino acids. J gave up 8 bases and V 8 bases, and 8 bases lay outside the gene matches. CDR3 sequence: CASLGQEGEKLFF. As DNA, the CDR3 is TGTGCCAGCCTCGGACAGGAGGGGGAAAAACTGTTTTTT.

This clone was observed at least ten times. This chain joins TRBV12-3 or TRBV12-4 and TRBJ2-7; D uncertain. With 4 bases removed from V and 5 bases from J, the gap between germline ends came to 9 bases. CDR3 length: 12 amino acids. The CDR3 loop is CASSSRVDEQYF. CDR3 bases: TGTGCCAGCAGTTCTCGGGTGGACGAGCAGTACTTC.

This rearrangement joins TRBV9 to TRBJ2-1; no clear D gene. V was clipped by 4 bases and J by 4 bases, with 6 bases between them. This CDR3 has 12 amino acids. Germline assignment: CDR1 SGDLS and CDR2 YYNGEE. The CDR3 loop is CASSPGYNEQFF. The DNA for the CDR3 is TGTGCCAGCAGCCCCGGTTACAATGAGCAGTTCTTC.

This chain uses TRBV7-2 with TRBJ1-1; D remains unclear. CDR3 length equals 17 residues. The ends were cut back, 3 bases at V and 0 bases at J, with 17 bases in the middle. CDR1 and CDR2 (germline): SGHTA, FQGNSA. The CDR3 sequence: CASSFRRGLKMNTEAFF. DNA for the CDR3: TGTGCCAGCAGCTTCCGCCGCGGACTAAAAATGAACACTGAAGCTTTCTTT.

The gene calls are TRBV5-4 and TRBJ1-2, with TRBD1 identical over 7 bases. V lost 0 bases to trimming and J lost 2 bases; unmatched junction nucleotides: 4. The CDR3 covers 15 residues. Germline V gives CDR1 SGHNT, CDR2 YYREEE (reference sequence). CDR3 DNA: TGTGCCAGCAGCTTGGGAGGGGGCGGCAACTATGGCTACACCTTC. It encodes CASSLGGGGNYGYTF.

This chain connects TRBV10-3 to TRBJ2-2; 10 bases align to TRBD2. The CDR3 contains 16 residues. V trimming: 2 bases; J trimming: 1 base; junction bases outside the gene matches: 1. CDR1 and CDR2 (germline): ENHRY, SYGVKD. CDR3 sequence reads: CAISEIAGGNTGELFF. Written as DNA, the CDR3 is TGTGCCATCAGTGAGATAGCGGGAGGGAACACCGGGGAGCTGTTTTTT.

This chain connects TRBV12-3 or TRBV12-4 to TRBJ1-2; a weak D match, TRBD1 (6 bases). The CDR3 covers 13 residues. V was cut by 6 bases and J by 1 base, with 9 bases left in between. The CDR3 here is CASSPDSNYGYTF. As DNA, the CDR3 is TGTGCCAGCAGCCCGGACAGTAACTATGGCTACACCTTC.

The chain's CDR3 is CASSLGLAGGTGFEQYF. CDR3 bases: TGTGCCAGCAGCTTGGGACTAGCGGGAGGGACTGGTTTCGAGCAGTACTTC. The V and J genes are TRBV5-4 and TRBJ2-7, with 14 bases fitting TRBD2. Trimming removed 0 bases from V and 6 bases from J; junction bases left unmatched: 8. The length of the CDR3 is 17 residues. CDR1 is SGHNT, CDR2 YYREEE, per germline (reference sequence).

V gene TRBV6-5 combines with J gene TRBJ2-7, with a tentative D call TRBD2 (5 bases). The V and J ends lost 3 bases and 6 bases respectively, with 15 bases between them. The CDR3 loop spans 14 amino acids. Germline V gives CDR1 MNHEY, CDR2 SVGAGI. This chain's CDR3 is CASSYQRPLREQYF. CDR3 DNA: TGTGCCAGCAGTTATCAGCGGCCGCTCCGCGAGCAGTACTTC.

This chain joins TRBV6-5 and TRBJ1-4; 10 positions agree with TRBD1. This CDR3 spans 14 amino acids. V lost 6 bases to trimming and J lost 6 bases; unmatched junction nucleotides: 4. From germline, CDR1 is MNHEY and CDR2 SVGAGI. CDR3 protein: CASRAGTGDEKLFF. The CDR3 region has the DNA TGTGCCAGCAGAGCCGGGACAGGGGATGAAAAACTGTTTTTT.

This chain joins TRBV18 and TRBJ1-2; 7 bases line up with TRBD1. This CDR3 is 14 amino acids long. Trimming at V came to 2 bases and at J to 5 bases, leaving 5 bases not matched to a gene. Germline values: CDR1 KGHSH, CDR2 LQKENI. Written as DNA, the CDR3 is TGTGCCAGCTCACCAGGACAGGACGCTTATGGCTACACCTTC. This codes for CASSPGQDAYGYTF.

The rearrangement links TRBV7-9 to TRBJ2-7; TRBD1 aligns across 10 bases. CDR1 is SEHNR and CDR2 is FQNEAQ in the germline V gene (reference sequence). Trimming at V came to 1 base and at J to 11 bases, leaving 2 bases not matched to a gene. This CDR3 comprises 12 residues. DNA of the CDR3: TGTGCCAGCAGCTTAGGGGACAGGGGAAAGTACTTC. Translating it yields CASSLGDRGKYF.

J is TRBJ2-5 and V is TRBV10-2; 9 nucleotides line up with TRBD2. The CDR3 is 17 amino acids. Losses at the gene ends were 3 bases for V and 2 bases for J; bases not matched to a gene: 10. CDR1 and CDR2 (germline): WSHSY, SAAADI. The CDR3 nucleotides are TGCGCCAGCAGTGAAGAGCGGGAGGACCCACCGCAAGAGACCCAGTACTTC. The encoded protein is CASSEEREDPPQETQYF.

The chain joins TRBV3-1 (or the pseudogene TRBV3-2) to TRBJ1-6; 9 bases line up with TRBD1. The germline gives CDR1 LGHDT, CDR2 YNNKEL (reference sequence). The CDR3 is 15 residues long. Trimming removed 1 base from V and 10 bases from J; junction bases left unmatched: 5. CDR3 DNA sequence: TGTGCCAGCAGCCAAGGGCCGGGACAGGGCTCACCCCTCCACTTT. Amino acid sequence: CASSQGPGQGSPLHF.

This chain uses TRBV7-2 with TRBJ2-2, with D unresolved. Germline lookup yields CDR1 SGHTA and CDR2 FQGNSA. V was clipped by 2 bases and J by 4 bases, with 11 bases between them. The CDR3 is 15 residues long. CDR3 in amino acids: CASSLSRLGTGELFF. In DNA form, the CDR3 reads TGTGCCAGCAGCTTATCCAGACTCGGCACCGGGGAGCTGTTTTTT.